This T cell receptor beta chain was obtained from a study of shared clonotypes between healthy human individuals. Produced via immunoSEQ multiplex PCR; TCRdb's table is partial and in-frame only. The sample lists roughly 2.6 million clones, about 92% occurring once. There are 13 residues in the CDR3. After removal of 4 bases from V and 3 bases from J, the junction contained 1 base not matched to a gene. Germline-derived CDR1 and CDR2 are SGHRS and YFSETQ. The sample holds one count of this clone. Additional DNA sequences in this sample encode the identical CDR3. Sequenced input: naive CD4+ T cells sorted from blood. Sample subset: CD45RA+ positively selected. The rearrangement uses TRBV5-1 and TRBJ2-5; 9 bases map to TRBD1. The TCR sequence derives from a man younger than 35 in good health. CDR3 nucleotide sequence: TGCGCCAGCAGCAGGGACAGGGAAGAGACCCAGTACTTC. This encodes CASSRDREETQYF. The full variable domain, rest sourced from reference TRBV5-1 and TRBJ2-5, is KAGVTQTPRYLIKTRGQQVTLSCSPISGHRSVSWYQQTPGQGLQFLFEYFSETQRNKGNFPGRFSGRQFSNSRSEMNVSTLELGDSALYLCASSRDREETQYFGPGTRLLVL.